Sequencing of this TCR beta chain was carried out in a study of T cells in Graves' hyperthyroidism and ophthalmopathy. At the level of the study: Peripheral blood draws took place at initial diagnosis, ahead of any treatment.

Study results and limitations: Ophthalmopathy could be told apart from stable hyperthyroidism with a 13 V-J model.

The ends were cut back, 5 bases at V and 0 bases at J, with 10 bases in the middle. Germline assignment: CDR1 SGHNT and CDR2 YENEEA. The CDR3 contains 14 residues. Amplification of TCR beta CDR3 regions used RNA as the template. First-round RT-PCR targeting the TCR CDR3 was performed with the HTBI primer set. A single record per CDR3 protein comes from TCRdb applying MiXCR to the multiplex PCR reads. Of about 720,000 distinct CDR3 sequences in the sample, under 20% are singletons; the top ten hold approximately 16%. Ten or more counts support this clonotype. What it binds is unknown. Diagnoses were established using clinical symptoms, serum thyroxine and TRAb, thyroid ultrasound and orbital computed tomography.

This TCR derives from a woman in her forties or fifties with Graves' hyperthyroidism that later progressed to Graves' ophthalmopathy. The sequenced sample was blood. The gene calls are TRBV11-3 and TRBJ1-1; no clear D gene. CDR3 in amino acids: CASSPSGLNTEAFF. The CDR3 DNA follows: TGTGCCAGCAGCCCCTCGGGGTTGAACACTGAAGCTTTCTTT.